One T cell receptor (beta chain) is described in this entry. Its specific antigen is unknown. The sample holds no much larger clone one base away, and base qualities are not on file. The entry originates in a study of cytomegalovirus exposure and HLA in healthy donors (dated by TCRdb to the late 2010s). Looking at the study overall: An earlier analysis of approximately 640 of the donors reported 276 Gb of sequence data and approximately 110 million unique TCR beta sequences from 150 million to 200 million T cells. The number of typed donors differed by locus: roughly 629-640 for A, B, C, DRB1 and DQB1; 522 for DQA1; around 580 for DPA1; and about 470 for DPB1. Donor age, sex, ethnicity and CMV serostatus were collected together with the repertoire data. The study was designed to test whether signatures of past pathogen exposure could be identified by cataloging public T cell receptors. Because of strong linkage in the cohort, roughly five DR-DQ haplotypes were treated as single units for association and clustering. A later analysis re-analyzed previously published TCR beta repertoires from roughly 600 donors and added high-resolution HLA genotyping to study TCR occurrence patterns. An earlier analysis of around 540 of the donors applied high-throughput TCR beta sequencing to assess whether each TCR beta V gene segment acted as functional or pseudogenic. A later genetic analysis took genome-wide SNP genotypes for about 60% of the roughly 670 donors and used that subset as a discovery cohort. The genetic ancestry cluster associated with self-reported Caucasian donors included 81% of the 398 genotyped donors. To predict cytomegalovirus infection status, the study combined high-throughput TCR immunosequencing, statistical association of individual TCRs with disease status, and machine learning. Rather than drawing on any new phenotypic data, the later analysis identified candidate immune exposures from TCR beta sequences and the way those sequences occurred across donors. Approximately 300 gigabases of sequencing data and 70 million to 100 million unique TCR sequences made up an early release that covered approximately 700 HLA-typed donors. Using immunosequencing, the study profiled T cell repertoires from 550 to 750 subjects and related those repertoires to cytomegalovirus serostatus. HLA typing covered class I and class II loci at four-digit resolution. Besides the first cohort of more than 650 subjects, a separate validation cohort made up of some 110 different subjects was used. Every repertoire in the discovery cohort had been generated on one and the same sequencing platform. Across some 400 genotyped donors of the cohort, an average of roughly 230,000 unique TCR beta nucleotide sequences per donor were sequenced, and 15% to 20% of those sequences were non-productive.

General conclusions and limits of the study: Broadly in line with IMGT annotations, most TCR beta V segments showed up in productive rearrangements about 87% or about 30% of the time in an earlier analysis of 587 of the donors. The cohort was sequenced for TCR beta chains only, and without alpha or paired-chain data the features that could be detected were limited. Cytomegalovirus status was reported to be diagnosed by the classifier with high specificity and sensitivity in both the original and validation cohorts. Because some donors lacked HLA typing at each locus, the association tests relied only on the typed subset. Compared with the roughly 670-donor mean, donors in an Asian-associated ancestry cluster had fewer N-insertions in productive TCRs, according to a later genetic analysis. The presence/absence analyses assumed that sequencing depth was roughly uniform across donors, and that assumption may not be true. When HLA alleles, especially DR and DQ, strongly co-occurred, TCR associations were difficult to assign to individual alleles. A total of roughly 160 TCR beta chains were listed by the study as associated with cytomegalovirus. In a later analysis, several top co-occurrence clusters were reported to appear linked to parvovirus B19, influenza, CMV and Epstein-Barr virus. An association between a missense DCLRE1C variant and V-gene and J-gene trimming of TCR beta chains was found in a later genetic analysis and replicated in an independent cohort. A further reported finding was that TCR beta sequences accurately predicted the HLA-A and HLA-B alleles for most subjects in the first cohort. Most CMV-associated TCR beta chains appeared to be HLA-restricted in a later analysis, and the HLA associations seemed to be driven largely by CMV exposure. Most TCR sequences were observed very rarely across donors, whereas some public TCRs were present in many individuals. A later analysis associated about 17,000 TCR beta sequences with specific HLA alleles at a false discovery rate of 0.05. CMV serostatus was the only immune exposure information available for the cohort. The authors suggested that the approach could potentially be extended to other disease states and immunological phenotypes. A later analysis found that HLA-associated TCR beta chains were more clonally expanded and had lower generation probabilities than equally common non-associated chains. The earlier analysis of almost 600 of the donors excluded some 16 rarely observed V segments, including chromosome 9 orphons, because counts were too low. Three of the identified cytomegalovirus-associated TCR beta chains were confirmed in vitro to be specific for cytomegalovirus antigens. According to a later analysis, TCR association rates differed among HLA loci, with DRB1 alleles showing the most associated TCRs and HLA-C alleles showing the fewest. Linkage disequilibrium might explain the correlated functional status among segregating V segments, but an unknown experimental factor could not be ruled out. A group of highly shared sequence variants was considered likely to be a technical artifact of the sequencing pipeline.

Library preparation employed the immunoSEQ multiplex PCR assay. A mixture of 60 forward primers for TCR Vbeta segments and 13 reverse primers for TCR Jbeta segments was used in the multiplex PCR. The CDR3 region of rearranged TCR beta genes was amplified from genomic DNA by a multiplex PCR assay. The amplified TCR beta libraries were sequenced on the Illumina HiSeq System as 87-base-pair reads. As for the original processing: A later analysis counted about 80 million unique TCR beta chains across the 666 repertoires, and some 11 million of these chains were shared by at least two donors. Raw reads were error-corrected and collapsed into unique sequences with a nearest-neighbor algorithm that merged closely related sequences to remove PCR and sequencing errors. To assign V, D and J gene segments, CDR3 sequences were aligned to IMGT reference sequences. For a sequence to be retained, at least a six-nucleotide match to both a V gene segment and a J gene segment was required. A rearrangement counted as productive if the CDR3 had no stop codons and remained in frame with V and J, and every other rearrangement counted as non-productive. Following IMGT convention, CDR3 was defined as the stretch from the second conserved V-encoded cysteine to the conserved J-encoded phenylalanine. The earlier analysis of a few hundred of the donors excluded any sequence lacking an unambiguous match to a single V gene segment. In an earlier analysis of several hundred of the donors, V segments were called functional above 56.7% productive rearrangements and were called segregating when the between-donor standard deviation exceeded 5%. A statistical classification framework was developed to diagnose cytomegalovirus status using the catalog of TCR beta chain sequences. In a later analysis, TCR nucleotide sequences were compared against IMGT/GENE-DB human TR gene sequences so that V and J genes could be assigned. Using the TCRdist pipeline, a later analysis assigned CDR3 sequences along with most-parsimonious VDJ recombination scenarios. In a later analysis, each TCR beta chain was defined by its CDR3 amino acid sequence together with its V-gene family, and reads without a unique V-gene family were excluded. A later analysis removed 592 highly shared, low-generation-probability nucleotide sequences to deal with suspected cross-contamination and a sequencing artifact. In a later analysis, a clonal expansion index was calculated for each public chain from normalized within-repertoire ranks of inferred template counts. A later analysis computed generation probabilities with a VDJ recombination model fitted to out-of-frame rearrangements, and checked the results against IGoR. In a later analysis, TCR-TCR, TCR-HLA and TCR-CMV co-occurrence was scored with hypergeometric tests, and a repertoire-size bias correction was applied to TCR pairs. False discovery rates were estimated in a later analysis by permuting HLA or CMV assignments 20 times. A later analysis grouped co-occurring TCRs with DBSCAN, adding TCRdist sequence similarity when clustering within HLA-allele-positive subsets. Co-occurrence clustering excluded repertoires with fewer than 30,000 or more than 120,000 public chains, plus five with anomalous nucleotide sharing. In its TCRdb copy, this immuneACCESS table keeps in-frame sequences only and misses some clones. Where compared with another copy, unresolved V genes explain less than half of these, and the others have no known cause. V and J calls and clone size are copied from that table; D and trimming were computed from the DNA. Across this sample there are about 130,000 clones, with about 80% seen only once. Around 1.8% of the sample is in the top ten clones.

In total, roughly 710 healthy bone marrow donors made up the cohort. At the time of sampling, all cohort members were nominally healthy, though unrecorded immune exposures were likely present. The donor was CMV seronegative and was included in the group of a few hundred seronegative cohort members. A peripheral blood sample was provided by each donor, and peripheral blood mononuclear cells were used for TCR beta sequencing. Genomic DNA was extracted from the blood cell samples with the Qiagen DNeasy Blood Extraction Kit. The sample comprised PBMCs. The receptor was derived from a woman between 50 and 59 years old in good health and CMV-seronegative.

The CDR3 protein: CASSIDLAGGNEQFF. The sequenced DNA: TGTGCCAGTAGTATAGACCTAGCGGGAGGCAATGAGCAGTTCTTC. This sequence uses TRBV19 and TRBJ2-1; 11 bases in the junction line up with TRBD2. From cysteine to phenylalanine, the CDR3 is 15 amino acids long. Only the CDR3 DNA is retained, 45 bases long and in frame from the first base. Based on the germline V gene (reference sequence), the CDR1 and CDR2 sequences are LNHDA and SQIVND. V is trimmed back by 0 bases and J by 6 bases, and the junction contains 1 base that no gene match accounts for.